These T cell receptor beta chains were read from a single sample in a study of blood T cells in healthy people across ages. TCRdb used MiXCR to reprocess the 5' RACE reads, holding one entry per CDR3 protein. The sample lists about 1.7 million distinct CDR3 sequences; 28% were seen once. Sequenced input: blood. The receptors were sampled from a woman younger than 45 in good health. Both conserved end residues are part of each CDR3. D genes are given only for firm matches. Where a row states a size, it is once, few, many or the class of an expanded clone; other rows omit it.

d_call clone_size j_call v_call cdr3_aa cdr3_nt
. . TRBJ1-1 TRBV7-9 CASKVGWTEAFF TGTGCCAGCAAAGTGGGGTGGACTGAAGCTTTCTTT
. many TRBJ2-7 TRBV5-1 CASSFSARRSLDPTFYEQYF TGCGCCAGCAGCTTCTCTGCACGACGCTCACTGGATCCCACCTTTTACGAGCAGTACTTC
TRBD1 . TRBJ2-1 TRBV11-2 CASSLNRDRGYNEQFF TGTGCCAGCAGCTTGAACCGGGACAGGGGTTACAATGAGCAGTTCTTC
. . TRBJ2-7 TRBV9 CASSVGRVQADGEQYF TGTGCCAGCAGCGTAGGGCGGGTACAGGCCGATGGAGAGCAGTACTTC
TRBD1 few TRBJ2-7 TRBV7-9 CASSTAGTGASEQYF TGTGCCAGCAGCACAGCCGGGACAGGGGCTAGCGAGCAGTACTTC
. once TRBJ2-1 TRBV20-1 CSATNRDFSYNEQFF TGCAGTGCTACGAACCGGGACTTCTCCTACAATGAGCAGTTCTTC
. . TRBJ2-1 TRBV15 CATSRDRGGLDEQFF TGTGCCACCAGCAGAGACAGGGGGGGGTTGGATGAGCAGTTCTTC
. . TRBJ2-5 TRBV7-2 CASTVVGPRQETQYF TGTGCCAGCACCGTGGTGGGGCCTCGGCAAGAGACCCAGTACTTC
TRBD1 once TRBJ2-1 TRBV10-3 CAISVGQQETQFF TGTGCCATCAGTGTGGGACAGCAAGAGACCCAGTTCTTC
TRBD1 . TRBJ1-1 TRBV4-1 CASSQRPGGSEAFF TGCGCCAGCAGCCAGCGTCCAGGGGGCTCTGAAGCTTTCTTT
TRBD2 few TRBJ2-2 TRBV3-1 CASSRGIAGDSAGELFF TGTGCCAGCAGCCGAGGGATAGCGGGAGACAGTGCCGGGGAGCTGTTTTTT
. . TRBJ2-3 TRBV4-1 CASSQEAAGILTSSYF TGCGCCAGCAGCCAAGAGGCGGCGGGGATCCTAACTTCCTCGTATTTT
TRBD1 many TRBJ2-7 TRBV6-2/TRBV6-3 CASSEGTGVYEQYF TGTGCCAGCAGCGAGGGGACAGGGGTCTACGAGCAGTACTTC
. . TRBJ1-1 TRBV7-2 CASSLGKGSESAEAFF TGTGCCAGCAGCTTAGGAAAAGGGAGCGAAAGCGCTGAAGCTTTCTTT
. many TRBJ2-7 TRBV7-2 CASSLDPGTYEQYF TGTGCCAGCAGCTTAGATCCCGGTACCTACGAGCAGTACTTC
TRBD2 few TRBJ2-3 TRBV20-1 CSAIIPGGPPNTQYF TGCAGTGCTATAATCCCGGGGGGTCCGCCGAATACGCAGTATTTT
. few TRBJ1-2 TRBV7-9 CASSSSWTADGYTF TGTGCCAGCAGCTCCTCATGGACAGCGGATGGCTACACCTTC
. . TRBJ1-1 TRBV12-3/TRBV12-4 CASRPQYRGDTEAFF TGTGCCAGCAGGCCCCAGTACCGGGGAGACACTGAAGCTTTCTTT
. many TRBJ2-1 TRBV29-1 CSVPGLGGNEQFF TGCAGCGTTCCCGGGCTAGGGGGCAATGAGCAGTTCTTC
. few TRBJ1-4 TRBV5-1 CASSLVPESEKLFF TGCGCCAGCAGCTTGGTACCAGAAAGTGAAAAACTGTTTTTT
. . TRBJ1-5 TRBV4-2 CASSQDTGAQHF TGTGCCAGCAGCCAAGATACCGGGGCCCAGCATTTT
. . TRBJ2-3 TRBV4-1 CASSQIMTREDTQYF TGCGCCAGCAGCCAAATTATGACCCGTGAAGATACGCAGTATTTT
. . TRBJ2-6 TRBV5-4 CASSGDGSSGANVLTF TGTGCCAGCAGCGGGGACGGAAGCTCTGGGGCCAACGTCCTGACTTTC
. few TRBJ2-7 TRBV6-1 CASSEDLPAHYEQYF TGTGCCAGCAGTGAAGATTTACCAGCCCACTACGAGCAGTACTTC
. . TRBJ1-1 TRBV27 CASSSIGQTGTEAFF TGTGCCAGCAGTTCTATCGGACAGACGGGGACTGAAGCTTTCTTT
. many TRBJ2-7 TRBV6-6 CASGAPEAYEQYF TGTGCCAGCGGGGCTCCTGAAGCCTACGAGCAGTACTTC
. . TRBJ1-2 TRBV7-9 CASSPRFGDYGYTF TGTGCCAGCAGCCCCCGGTTCGGGGATTATGGCTACACCTTC
TRBD2 many TRBJ2-4 TRBV12-3/TRBV12-4 CASSPLDSGSYIQYF TGTGCCAGCAGTCCCCTAGATAGCGGGAGTTACATTCAGTACTTC
. many TRBJ2-6 TRBV29-1 CSAVVWANVLTF TGCAGCGCCGTCGTCTGGGCCAACGTCCTGACTTTC
. . TRBJ1-2 TRBV12-3/TRBV12-4 CASLSVVNYGYTF TGTGCCAGCCTTAGTGTGGTTAACTATGGCTACACCTTC
. . TRBJ1-1 TRBV5-1 CASSSTGPSTEAFF TGCGCCAGCAGCAGTACAGGGCCGAGCACTGAAGCTTTCTTT
. . TRBJ1-6 TRBV30 CAWSALKRVGNSPLHF TGTGCCTGGAGTGCCCTGAAACGGGTCGGGAATTCACCCCTCCACTTT
. . TRBJ2-7 TRBV7-9 CASSAAGDVFYEQYF TGTGCCAGCAGCGCCGCAGGGGACGTTTTCTACGAGCAGTACTTC
. . TRBJ2-2 TRBV20-1 CSVALTANTGELFF TGCAGTGTCGCCCTGACTGCGAACACCGGGGAGCTGTTTTTT
TRBD1 many TRBJ2-7 TRBV7-4 CASSWDRDNEQYF TGTGCCAGCAGCTGGGACAGGGATAACGAGCAGTACTTC
TRBD2 . TRBJ2-3 TRBV6-1 CASIGSGVSTDTQYF TGTGCCAGCATAGGTAGCGGGGTAAGCACAGATACGCAGTATTTT